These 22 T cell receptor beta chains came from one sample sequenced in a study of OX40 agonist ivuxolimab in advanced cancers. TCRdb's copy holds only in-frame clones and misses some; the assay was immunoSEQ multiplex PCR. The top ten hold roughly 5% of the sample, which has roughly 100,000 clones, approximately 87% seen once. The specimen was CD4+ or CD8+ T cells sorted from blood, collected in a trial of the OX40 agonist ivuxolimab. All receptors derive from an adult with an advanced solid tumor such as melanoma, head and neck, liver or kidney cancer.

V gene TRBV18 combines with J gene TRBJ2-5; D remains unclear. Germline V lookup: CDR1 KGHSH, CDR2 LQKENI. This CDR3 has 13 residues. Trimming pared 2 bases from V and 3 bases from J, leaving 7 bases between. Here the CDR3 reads CASSPGQEETQYF. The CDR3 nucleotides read TGTGCCAGCTCACCAGGGCAGGAAGAGACCCAGTACTTC.

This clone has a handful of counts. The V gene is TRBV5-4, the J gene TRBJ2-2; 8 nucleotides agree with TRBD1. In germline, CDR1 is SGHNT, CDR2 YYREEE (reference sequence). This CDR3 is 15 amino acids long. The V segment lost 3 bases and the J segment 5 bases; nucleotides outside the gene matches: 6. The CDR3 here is CASSSHTGGTGELFF. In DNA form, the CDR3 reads TGTGCCAGCAGCTCACACACAGGGGGGACCGGGGAGCTGTTTTTT.

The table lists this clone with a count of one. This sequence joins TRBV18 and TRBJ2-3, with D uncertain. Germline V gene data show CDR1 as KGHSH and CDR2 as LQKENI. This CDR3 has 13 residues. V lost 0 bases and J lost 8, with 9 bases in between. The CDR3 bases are TGTGCCAGCTCACCACCGTCGATAGGTACGCAGTATTTT. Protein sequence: CASSPPSIGTQYF. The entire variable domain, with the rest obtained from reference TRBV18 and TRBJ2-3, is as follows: NAGVMQNPRHLVRRRGQEARLRCSPMKGHSHVYWYRQLPEEGLKFMVYLQKENIIDESGMPKERFSAEFPKEGPSILRIQQVVRGDSAAYFCASSPPSIGTQYFGPGTRLTVL.

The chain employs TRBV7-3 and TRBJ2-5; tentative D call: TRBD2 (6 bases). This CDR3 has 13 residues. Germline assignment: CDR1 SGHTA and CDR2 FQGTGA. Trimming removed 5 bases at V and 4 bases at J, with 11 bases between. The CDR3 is CASSRDFGETQYF. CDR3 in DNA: TGTGCCAGCAGCCGGGACTTTGGAGAGACCCAGTACTTC. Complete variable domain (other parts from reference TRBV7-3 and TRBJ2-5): GAGVSQTPSNKVTEKGKYVELRCDPISGHTALYWYRQSLGQGPEFLIYFQGTGAADDSGLPNDRFFAVRPEGSVSTLKIQRTERGDSAVYLCASSRDFGETQYFGPGTRLLVL.

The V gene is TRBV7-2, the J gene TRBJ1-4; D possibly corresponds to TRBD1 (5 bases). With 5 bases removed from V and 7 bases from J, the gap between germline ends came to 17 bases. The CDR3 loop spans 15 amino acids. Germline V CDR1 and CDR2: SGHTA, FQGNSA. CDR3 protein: CASSPGGALGEKLFF. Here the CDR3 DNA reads TGTGCCAGCAGCCCGGGCGGGGCCTTGGGTGAAAAACTGTTTTTT. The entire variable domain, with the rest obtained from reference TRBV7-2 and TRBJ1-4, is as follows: GAGVSQSPSNKVTEKGKDVELRCDPISGHTALYWYRQSLGQGLEFLIYFQGNSAPDKSGLPSDRFSAERTGGSVSTLTIQRTQQEDSAVYLCASSPGGALGEKLFFGSGTQLSVL.

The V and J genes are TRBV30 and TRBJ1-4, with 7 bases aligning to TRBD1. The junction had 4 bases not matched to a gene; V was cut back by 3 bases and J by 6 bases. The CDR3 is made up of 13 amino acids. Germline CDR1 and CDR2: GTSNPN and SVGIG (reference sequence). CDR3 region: CAWSLGTDEKLFF. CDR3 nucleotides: TGTGCCTGGAGCCTAGGGACAGATGAAAAACTGTTTTTT.

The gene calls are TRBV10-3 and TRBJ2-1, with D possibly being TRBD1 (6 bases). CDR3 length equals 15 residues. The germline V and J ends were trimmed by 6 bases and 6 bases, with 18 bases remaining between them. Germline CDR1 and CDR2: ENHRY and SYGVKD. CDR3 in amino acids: CAISQDSQGGNEQFF. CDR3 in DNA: TGTGCCATCAGCCAGGACTCCCAAGGGGGCAATGAGCAGTTCTTC.

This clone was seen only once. The CDR3 protein is CASSKLNRPDSTDTQYF. CDR3 nucleotide sequence: TGTGCCAGCAGCAAACTTAACAGGCCTGACAGCACAGATACGCAGTATTTT. V and J are TRBV21-1 and TRBJ2-3; no check of the table's D call, TRBD1, against the DNA was made. TRBV21-1 is annotated as a pseudogene. The CDR3 extends over 17 amino acids.

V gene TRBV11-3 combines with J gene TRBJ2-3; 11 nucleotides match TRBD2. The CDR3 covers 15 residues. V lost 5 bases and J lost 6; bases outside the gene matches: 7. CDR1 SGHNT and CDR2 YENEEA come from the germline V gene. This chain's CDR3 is CASSPGLADSDTQYF. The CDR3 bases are TGTGCCAGCAGCCCGGGACTAGCGGACTCGGATACGCAGTATTTT.

CDR3 sequence: CASGSYIQGARGYTF. CDR3 coding DNA: TGTGCTAGTGGTTCCTATATACAGGGGGCGCGGGGCTACACCTTC. This chain links TRBV12-5 with TRBJ1-2; 9 bases align to TRBD1. Germline V gives CDR1 LGHNT, CDR2 FRNRAP. V shed 4 bases, J shed 8 bases, and the junction held 11 bases outside the gene matches. CDR3 length equals 15 residues.

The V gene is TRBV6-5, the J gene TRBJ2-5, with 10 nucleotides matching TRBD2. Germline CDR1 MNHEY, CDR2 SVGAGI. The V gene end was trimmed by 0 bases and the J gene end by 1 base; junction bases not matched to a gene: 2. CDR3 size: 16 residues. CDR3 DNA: TGTGCCAGCAGTTACTCCGGACTAGCGGCCCAAGAGACCCAGTACTTC. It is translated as CASSYSGLAAQETQYF.

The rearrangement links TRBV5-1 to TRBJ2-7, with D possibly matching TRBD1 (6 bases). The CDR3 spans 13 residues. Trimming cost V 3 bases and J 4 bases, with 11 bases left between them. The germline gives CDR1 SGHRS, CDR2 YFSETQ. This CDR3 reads CASSSSGEYEQYF. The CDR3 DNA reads TGCGCCAGCAGCTCTTCAGGGGAGTACGAGCAGTACTTC.

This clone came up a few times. CDR3 in DNA: TGCGCCAGCAGCTCAGGGGGCCGGATAAATTCACCCCTCCACTTT. Translating it yields CASSSGGRINSPLHF. The chain has TRBV5-1 and TRBJ1-6, with TRBD1 matching 8 bases. Germline trimming cut 3 bases from V and 7 bases from J; bases unmatched to any gene: 6. Germline-derived CDR1 and CDR2 are SGHRS and YFSETQ. The length of the CDR3 is 15 residues.

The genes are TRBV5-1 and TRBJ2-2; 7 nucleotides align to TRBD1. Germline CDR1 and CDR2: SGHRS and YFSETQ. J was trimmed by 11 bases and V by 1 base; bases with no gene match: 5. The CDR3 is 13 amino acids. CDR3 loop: CASSLTGVPELFF. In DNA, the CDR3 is TGCGCCAGCAGCTTGACAGGGGTACCAGAGCTGTTTTTT.

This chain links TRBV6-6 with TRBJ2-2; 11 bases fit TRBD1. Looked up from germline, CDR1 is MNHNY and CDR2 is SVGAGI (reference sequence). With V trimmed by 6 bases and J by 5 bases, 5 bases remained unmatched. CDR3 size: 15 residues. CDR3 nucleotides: TGTGCCAGCAGCCCCGGGACAGGGGGGACCGGGGAGCTGTTTTTT. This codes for CASSPGTGGTGELFF.

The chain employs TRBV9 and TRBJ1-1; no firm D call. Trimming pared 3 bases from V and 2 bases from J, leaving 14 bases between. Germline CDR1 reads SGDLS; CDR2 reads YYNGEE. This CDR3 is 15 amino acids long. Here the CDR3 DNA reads TGTGCCAGCAGCGAGATGATGGGCCGAAACACTGAAGCTTTCTTT. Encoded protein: CASSEMMGRNTEAFF.

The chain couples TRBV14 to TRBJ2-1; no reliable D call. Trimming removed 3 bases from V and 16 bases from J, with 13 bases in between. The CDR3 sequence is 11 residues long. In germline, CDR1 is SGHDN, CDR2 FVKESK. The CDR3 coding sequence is TGTGCCAGCAGCCAGTCCCGACTCCTATTCTTC. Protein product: CASSQSRLLFF. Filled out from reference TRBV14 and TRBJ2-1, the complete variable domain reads EAGVTQFPSHSVIEKGQTVTLRCDPISGHDNLYWYRRVMGKEIKFLLHFVKESKQDESGMPNNRFLAERTGGTYSTLKVQPAELEDSGVYFCASSQSRLLFFGPGTRLTVL.

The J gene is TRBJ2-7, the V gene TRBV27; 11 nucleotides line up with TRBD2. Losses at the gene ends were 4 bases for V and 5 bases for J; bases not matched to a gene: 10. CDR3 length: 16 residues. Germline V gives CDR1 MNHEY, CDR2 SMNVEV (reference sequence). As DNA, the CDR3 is TGTGCCAGCAGTTCGTTAGCGGGGGGGCTCATTAACGAGCAGTACTTC. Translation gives CASSSLAGGLINEQYF.

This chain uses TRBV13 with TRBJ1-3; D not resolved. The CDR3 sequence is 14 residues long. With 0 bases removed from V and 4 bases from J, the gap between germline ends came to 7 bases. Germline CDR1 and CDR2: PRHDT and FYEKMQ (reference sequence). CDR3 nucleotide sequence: TGTGCCAGCAGCTTAGGGCCCCAGGGAAACACCATATATTTT. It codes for CASSLGPQGNTIYF.

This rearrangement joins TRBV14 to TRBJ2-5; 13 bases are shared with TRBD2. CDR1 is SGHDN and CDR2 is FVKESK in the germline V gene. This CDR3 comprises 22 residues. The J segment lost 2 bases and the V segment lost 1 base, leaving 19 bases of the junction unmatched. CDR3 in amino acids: CASSQGPRTSGRAISPQETQYF. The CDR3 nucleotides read TGTGCCAGCAGCCAAGGGCCCCGCACTAGCGGGAGGGCCATAAGTCCACAAGAGACCCAGTACTTC.

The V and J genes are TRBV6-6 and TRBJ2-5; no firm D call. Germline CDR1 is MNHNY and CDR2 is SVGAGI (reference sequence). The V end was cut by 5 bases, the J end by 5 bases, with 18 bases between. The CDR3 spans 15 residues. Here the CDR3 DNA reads TGTGCCAGCAGTGGGGTTCGACTGCGCCGGGAGACCCAGTACTTC. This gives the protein CASSGVRLRRETQYF.

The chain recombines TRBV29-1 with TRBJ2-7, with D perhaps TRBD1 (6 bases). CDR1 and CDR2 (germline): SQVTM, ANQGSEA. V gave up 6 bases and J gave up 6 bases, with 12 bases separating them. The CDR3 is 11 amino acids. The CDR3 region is CSVKRGSEQYF. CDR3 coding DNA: TGCAGCGTGAAAAGGGGGAGCGAGCAGTACTTC.